Listed here is a single TCR beta chain. Trimming cost V 5 bases and J 9 bases; bases outside gene matches: 7. Germline lookup yields CDR1 SGHVS and CDR2 FQNEAQ. This CDR3 region has 12 residues. Authors' data handling: Amplification with reference gene primers provided the estimates of nucleated cell counts. Generated by immunoSEQ multiplex PCR, the TCRdb table keeps only in-frame clones and is missing some. V and J calls and clone size are as listed in that table; D and trimming were resolved from the DNA. The sample lists hundreds of thousands of clones; over 65% were seen once. This specimen comes from a study of blood T cell repertoires in COVID-19. On the study more broadly: PBMCs, B-cell-depleted T cells, or T cells were the source of the cDNA or gDNA that made up the material.

The sample was peripheral blood. The receptor comes from a woman in her sixties or seventies with active or convalescent COVID-19. The chain links TRBV7-8 to TRBJ2-7, with 7 bases identical to TRBD1. The CDR3 nucleotides read TGTGCCAGCAGCACGGGACAGCTAGCGCAGTACTTC. Its protein product is CASSTGQLAQYF.